This TCR beta chain was retrieved from a study of naive and memory T cell subsets. An equimolar mix of two oligonucleotides served as the beta constant-region primer for TRBC1 and TRBC2. Four rounds of PCR amplified the ligated cDNA using nested alpha and beta constant-region primers plus SP2. TCRdb processed the UMI-ligation and nested PCR reads anew with MiXCR; each CDR3 protein has one entry. There are about 90,000 distinct CDR3 sequences in the sample; 11% occur only once, and over 0.11% lies in the top ten. The V and J ends lost 7 bases and 6 bases respectively, with 13 bases between them. Germline CDR1 reads SGDLS; CDR2 reads YYNGEE. This CDR3 is built from 12 residues. Study results and caveats: Possibly reflecting memory cells re-expressing CD45RA, a few larger clonotypes occurred in naive repertoires, especially CD8. Between naive and memory subsets, TCR abundance power law exponents differed. Gini index rose across naive, CM, EM and EMRA in CD4 and CD8. Expression changes during T cell differentiation may affect RNA-based TCR counts.

With regard to this clonotype: The antigen is unknown.

Cells stained for CD3, CD4, CD8, CD45RA, CD27 and viability were sorted into four CD45RA/CD27 subsets. The sample was naive CD4+ T cells from blood. This chain connects TRBV9 to TRBJ1-1; D unresolved. The TCR was taken from a human donor in good health. DNA for the CDR3: TGTGCCAGCGGTTCGGCGGTCGCTGAAGCTTTCTTT. Its translation is CASGSAVAEAFF. The variable domain in full, completed from reference TRBV9 and TRBJ1-1, reads DSGVTQTPKHLITATGQRVTLRCSPRSGDLSVYWYQQSLDQGLQFLIQYYNGEERAKGNILERFSAQQFPDLHSELNLSSLELGDSALYFCASGSAVAEAFFGQGTRLTVV.